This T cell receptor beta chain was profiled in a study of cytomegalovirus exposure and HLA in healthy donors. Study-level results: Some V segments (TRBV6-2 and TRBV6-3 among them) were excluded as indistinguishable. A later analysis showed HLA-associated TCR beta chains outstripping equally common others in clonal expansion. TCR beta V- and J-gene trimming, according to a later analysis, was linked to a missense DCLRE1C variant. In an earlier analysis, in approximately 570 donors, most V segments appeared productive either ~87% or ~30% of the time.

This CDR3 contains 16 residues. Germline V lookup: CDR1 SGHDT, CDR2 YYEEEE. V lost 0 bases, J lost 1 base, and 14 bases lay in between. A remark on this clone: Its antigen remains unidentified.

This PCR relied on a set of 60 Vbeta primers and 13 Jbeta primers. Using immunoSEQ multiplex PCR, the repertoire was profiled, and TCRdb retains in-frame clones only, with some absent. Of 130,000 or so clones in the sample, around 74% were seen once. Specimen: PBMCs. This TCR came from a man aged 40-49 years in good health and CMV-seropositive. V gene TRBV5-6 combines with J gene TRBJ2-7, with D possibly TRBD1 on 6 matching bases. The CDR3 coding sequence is TGTGCCAGCAGCTTGGTCGGGACACGGAGTTCCTACGAGCAGTACTTC. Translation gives CASSLVGTRSSYEQYF.